This TCR beta chain was identified in a study of T cell repertoires in cytomegalovirus infection. Whole-study context: From public TCR beta signatures came an indication of both CMV infection and matching HLA type. Study-level findings and limits: Carriers of CMV and the relevant HLA type were discriminated by public TCR beta frequency. CMV-specific HLA-C-restricted TCR beta clonotypes dominated the ex vivo response.

With 1 base removed from V and 1 base from J, the gap between germline ends came to 11 bases. The CDR3 has 15 amino acids. CDR1 is DFQATT, CDR2 SNEGSKA, per germline (reference sequence). TCRdb ran MiXCR on the reads and lists one entry per CDR3 protein. The sample contains 310,000 or so distinct CDR3 sequences, roughly 23% of which appear only once. Only a few counts were recorded for this clonotype. Its antigen is not known. The clonotype originates from a human donor in good health (CMV status not recorded). Some clones in this sample may be carry-over from other donors' samples. The chain has TRBV20-1 and TRBJ1-3; D ambiguous. Sample: PBMCs. The DNA of the CDR3 is TGCAGTGCTAGAGGGACCCGAGGGTCTGGAAACACCATATATTTT. It specifies CSARGTRGSGNTIYF.